The 21 T cell receptor beta chains listed next were all sequenced from one sample in a study of blood T cell repertoires in COVID-19. Some clones are missing from TCRdb's copy, which holds only in-frame ones; the method was immunoSEQ multiplex PCR. The sample has 250,000 to 350,000 clones, roughly 90% seen once. Sequencing used peripheral blood. The receptors stem from a woman aged 50 to 60 who had recovered from COVID-19.

The rearrangement uses TRBV6-2 or TRBV6-3 and TRBJ2-4; TRBD2 matches 8 bases. V shed 2 bases and J 1 base; nucleotides not matched to a gene: 13. CDR1 and CDR2 (germline): MNHEY, SVGEGT. This CDR3 contains 19 residues. The CDR3 loop reads CASSYLGAGAAGAKNIQYF. In DNA, the CDR3 is TGTGCCAGCAGTTACCTCGGAGCGGGGGCCGCGGGGGCCAAAAACATTCAGTACTTC.

V usage is TRBV11-2 and J usage is TRBJ1-1; TRBD1 agrees at 8 bases. J lost 1 base, V lost 0 bases, and 7 bases had no gene match. The CDR3 extends over 17 amino acids. The V gene's germline CDR1 is SGHAT and CDR2 FQNNGV. The CDR3 sequence: CASSLEAGGMGNTEAFF. For the CDR3, the DNA is TGTGCCAGCAGCTTAGAGGCAGGGGGCATGGGGAACACTGAAGCTTTCTTT.

This clone was seen only once. Other nucleotide sequences in the sample specify the same CDR3. This chain joins TRBV30 and TRBJ1-2; D gene unclear. This CDR3 has 11 residues. Trimming shortened V by 3 bases and J by 3 bases, and 5 bases separated the two germline ends. From germline, CDR1 is GTSNPN and CDR2 SVGIG (reference sequence). The CDR3 loop is CAWRAYYGYTF. The CDR3 DNA follows: TGTGCCTGGAGGGCTTACTATGGCTACACCTTC.

The chain employs TRBV6-5 and TRBJ2-1; 11 bases fit TRBD1. The CDR3 sequence is 15 residues long. From germline, CDR1 is MNHEY and CDR2 SVGAGI. J gave up 4 bases and V 2 bases, and 1 base lay outside the gene matches. CDR3 sequence: CASSYRDRGYNEQFF. The DNA of the CDR3 is TGTGCCAGCAGTTACAGGGACAGGGGGTACAATGAGCAGTTCTTC.

This chain joins TRBV15 and TRBJ1-4, with unresolved D. This CDR3 is built from 13 residues. Trimming cost V 3 bases and J 8 bases, with 10 bases left between them. Germline-derived CDR1 and CDR2 are LNHNV and YYDKDF (reference sequence). The CDR3 bases are TGTGCCACCAGCAGTACGGGGAGGGAAAAACTGTTTTTT. Translating it yields CATSSTGREKLFF.

The gene calls are TRBV7-2 and TRBJ1-2, with TRBD1 matching 7 bases. Per the germline V gene, CDR1 is SGHTA and CDR2 is FQGNSA. The trim removed 1 base at V and 5 bases at J, leaving 13 bases unmatched. This CDR3 is built from 17 residues. The CDR3 DNA reads as TGTGCCAGCAGCTTAGGTGACAGGGCTCGGGCTAGTTATGGCTACACCTTC. As protein: CASSLGDRARASYGYTF.

This chain uses TRBV19 with TRBJ2-1; TRBD1 agrees at 11 bases. Germline V lookup: CDR1 LNHDA, CDR2 SQIVND (reference sequence). The CDR3 extends over 15 amino acids. V lost 8 bases to trimming and J lost 4 bases; unmatched junction nucleotides: 7. As DNA, the CDR3 is TGTGCCAGTGCCTCCGGGACAGGGGGATACAATGAGCAGTTCTTC. Translating gives CASASGTGGYNEQFF.

The rearrangement uses TRBV6-2 or TRBV6-3 and TRBJ2-1; 12 nucleotides line up with TRBD2. This CDR3 region has 15 residues. Germline assignment: CDR1 MNHEY and CDR2 SVGEGT. V was clipped by 4 bases and J by 8 bases; unmatched bases: 6. The CDR3 is CASSSTTSGSHEQFF. The CDR3 bases are TGTGCCAGCAGTTCAACGACTAGCGGGAGTCATGAGCAGTTCTTC.

V usage is TRBV13 and J usage is TRBJ2-2, with 7 bases identical to TRBD2. CDR1 is PRHDT and CDR2 is FYEKMQ in the germline V gene (reference sequence). V trimming: 6 bases; J trimming: 7 bases; junction bases outside the gene matches: 2. The CDR3 is 12 amino acids. CDR3 region: CASSRTSGELFF. The DNA of the CDR3 is TGTGCCAGCAGTCGGACTAGCGGGGAGCTGTTTTTT.

The sample holds a few counts of this clone. V gene TRBV11-1 combines with J gene TRBJ2-1; no definite D call. Trimming shortened V by 2 bases and J by 6 bases, and 14 bases separated the two germline ends. The CDR3 spans 15 residues. CDR1 SGHAT and CDR2 FQDESV come from the germline V gene (reference sequence). The CDR3 reads CASSLNPLLINEQFF. CDR3 nucleotide sequence: TGTGCCAGCAGCTTAAATCCTTTACTCATCAATGAGCAGTTCTTC.

V usage is TRBV11-1 and J usage is TRBJ1-1; D might be TRBD1 (6 bases). The CDR3 contains 14 residues. CDR1 is SGHAT and CDR2 is FQDESV in the germline V gene (reference sequence). Trimming cost V 5 bases and J 4 bases, with 14 bases left between them. The CDR3 region is CASSGSRGSTEAFF. Here the CDR3 DNA reads TGTGCCAGCAGCGGATCCAGGGGTAGCACTGAAGCTTTCTTT.

The chain links TRBV5-1 to TRBJ2-7, with a weak D call TRBD1 (6 bases). The germline CDR1 and CDR2 sequences are SGHRS and YFSETQ. The CDR3 runs 15 residues. The V and J ends lost 0 bases and 2 bases respectively, with 12 bases between them. The CDR3 DNA reads TGCGCCAGCAGCTTGGATGGGGGCAGTCCCTACGAGCAGTACTTC. Amino acids: CASSLDGGSPYEQYF.

This chain connects TRBV4-2 to TRBJ1-1, with D maybe TRBD1 (6 bases). In germline, CDR1 is LGHNA, CDR2 YNFKEQ. This CDR3 is built from 17 residues. V was cut by 0 bases and J by 8 bases, with 22 bases left in between. The CDR3 nucleotides read TGTGCCAGCAGCCAAGATCTTGGCGGCGGGGGGCGGGGGGAAGCTTTCTTT. Translated, it gives CASSQDLGGGGRGEAFF.

V and J are TRBV30 and TRBJ1-5, with 8 positions matching TRBD1. Germline CDR1 and CDR2: GTSNPN and SVGIG (reference sequence). The CDR3 has 17 amino acids. The V segment lost 6 bases and the J segment 1 base; nucleotides outside the gene matches: 14. The chain's CDR3 is CACTVGQGSWSNQPQHF. CDR3 nucleotide sequence: TGTGCCTGTACCGTAGGACAGGGAAGCTGGAGCAATCAGCCCCAGCATTTT.

This clone was seen only once. The chain's CDR3 is CASSSPMTGIYEQYF. CDR3 nucleotide sequence: TGTGCCAGCAGCTCCCCTATGACGGGGATATACGAGCAGTACTTC. J is TRBJ2-7 and V is TRBV7-2, with D perhaps matching TRBD2 (5 bases). The germline V gene has CDR1 SGHTA and CDR2 FQGNSA. Deletions cut 4 bases from V and 4 bases from J, with 17 bases between. The CDR3 totals 15 residues.

The genes are TRBV25-1 and TRBJ2-5; 10 nucleotides line up with TRBD1. Germline values: CDR1 MGHDK, CDR2 SYGVNS. The J segment lost 5 bases and the V segment lost 5 bases, leaving 8 bases of the junction unmatched. This CDR3 comprises 15 residues. The CDR3 here is CASSSPTGGAETQYF. The DNA for the CDR3 is TGTGCCAGCAGTTCCCCGACAGGGGGCGCGGAGACCCAGTACTTC.

V is TRBV6-2 or TRBV6-3 and J is TRBJ2-1, with D maybe TRBD2 (5 bases). V lost 2 bases, J lost 4 bases, and 6 bases lay in between. In germline, CDR1 is MNHEY, CDR2 SVGEGT. The CDR3 extends over 13 amino acids. The CDR3 protein is CASSYERYNEQFF. The CDR3 DNA reads as TGTGCCAGCAGTTACGAGCGGTACAATGAGCAGTTCTTC.

The V gene is TRBV27, the J gene TRBJ1-1, with 7 positions matching TRBD1. V lost 4 bases and J lost 7; bases outside the gene matches: 9. The CDR3 totals 14 residues. Germline CDR1 is MNHEY and CDR2 is SMNVEV (reference sequence). The DNA for the CDR3 is TGTGCCAGCAGTTCCCTCTTACAGGGGAGTGAAGCTTTCTTT. Translated, it gives CASSSLLQGSEAFF.

The V call is TRBV24-1, the J call TRBJ1-5; weak D call: TRBD1 (6 bases). V lost 7 bases, J lost 5 bases, and 14 bases lay in between. Germline CDR1 reads KGHDR; CDR2 reads SFDVKD. The CDR3 covers 14 residues. The CDR3 loop reads CATSPRGAYQPQHF. CDR3 coding DNA: TGTGCCACCAGCCCTCGGGGGGCATATCAGCCCCAGCATTTT.

This CDR3 is CAISVNYEQYF. DNA for the CDR3: TGTGCCATCAGTGTCAACTACGAGCAGTACTTC. The chain has TRBV10-3 and TRBJ2-7; unclear D gene. There are 11 residues in the CDR3. In germline, CDR1 is ENHRY, CDR2 SYGVKD. Deletions cut 4 bases from V and 3 bases from J, with 4 bases between.

V gene TRBV6-2 or TRBV6-3 combines with J gene TRBJ1-1, with D maybe TRBD1 (6 bases). The V and J ends lost 2 bases and 0 bases respectively, with 13 bases between them. Germline V lookup: CDR1 MNHEY, CDR2 SVGEGT. This CDR3 has 16 residues. The DNA for the CDR3 is TGTGCCAGCAGTTACCGTTGGACAGCTATGAACACTGAAGCTTTCTTT. It codes for CASSYRWTAMNTEAFF.